The T cell receptor (beta chain) under discussion was sequenced for a study of neurological immune-mediated disorders. Via MiXCR, TCRdb re-called the 5' RACE reads, giving one row per CDR3 protein. The sample contains approximately 48,000 distinct CDR3 sequences, 10% of which appear only once. The CDR3 runs 13 residues. Germline V CDR1 and CDR2: SGHRS, YFSETQ. Deletions cut 4 bases from V and 7 bases from J, with 14 bases between. This clonotype showed up many times. Material: PBMCs. This receptor was obtained from a man between 65 and 85 years old with HTLV-1-associated myelopathy (HAM/TSP). The rearrangement uses TRBV5-1 and TRBJ1-1; D is uncertain. The CDR3 here is CASSEEGYVEAFF. CDR3 nucleotides: TGCGCCAGCAGCGAGGAGGGCTACGTTGAAGCTTTCTTT.